This TCR beta chain was profiled in a study of OX40 agonist ivuxolimab in advanced cancers. In the study overall: One hepatocellular carcinoma and a couple of cutaneous melanoma patients partially responded.

This clone came up once. Its antigen is as yet unknown. The V segment lost 5 bases and the J segment 2 bases; nucleotides outside the gene matches: 4. Germline values: CDR1 GTSNPN, CDR2 SVGIG (reference sequence). The CDR3 has 13 amino acids. Study results and limitations: At 0.1 to 3.0 mg/kg and by week 6, CD4+ and CD8+ T cells in the blood had expanded clonally. Researchers did not determine the expanded peripheral T cells' antigen specificity.

The table came from immunoSEQ multiplex PCR; TCRdb's copy has only in-frame clones and leaves some out. The top ten clones hold roughly 4.5% of a sample with some 44,000 clones, roughly nine tenths of them seen once. The chain carries TRBV30 and TRBJ2-7; TRBD1 aligns across 9 bases. The sample consisted of CD4+ or CD8+ T cells sorted from blood, taken in a trial of the OX40 agonist ivuxolimab. The clonotype comes from an adult with an advanced solid tumor such as melanoma, head and neck, liver or kidney cancer. The CDR3 nucleotides are TGTGCCTGGGGGACAGGGACAACCTACGAGCAGTACTTC. Translated: CAWGTGTTYEQYF.